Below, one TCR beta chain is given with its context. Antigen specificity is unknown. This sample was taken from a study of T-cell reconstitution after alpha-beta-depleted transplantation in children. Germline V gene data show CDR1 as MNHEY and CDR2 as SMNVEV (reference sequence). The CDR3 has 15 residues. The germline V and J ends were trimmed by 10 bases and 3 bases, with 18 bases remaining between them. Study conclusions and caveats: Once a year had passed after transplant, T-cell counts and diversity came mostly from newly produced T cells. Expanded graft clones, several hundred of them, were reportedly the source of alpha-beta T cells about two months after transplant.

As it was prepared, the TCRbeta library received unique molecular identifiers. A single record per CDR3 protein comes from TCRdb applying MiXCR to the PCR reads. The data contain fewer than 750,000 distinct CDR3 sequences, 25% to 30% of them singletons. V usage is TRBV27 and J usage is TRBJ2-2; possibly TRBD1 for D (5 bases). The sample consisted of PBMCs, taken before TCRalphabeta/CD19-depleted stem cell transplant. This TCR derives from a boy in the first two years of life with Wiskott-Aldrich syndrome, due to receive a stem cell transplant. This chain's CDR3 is CATRVSLQDTGELFF. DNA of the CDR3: TGTGCCACCAGGGTCTCTCTGCAGGACACCGGGGAGCTGTTTTTT.